This entry lists 32 T cell receptor beta chains sequenced from one sample in a study of blood T cell repertoires in COVID-19. Assay: immunoSEQ multiplex PCR; the TCRdb copy retains only in-frame clones and omits some. The table has 350,000 to 450,000 clones, 85% seen once. Sequencing input: peripheral blood. These receptors all come from a woman aged 18-35 years with acute or convalescent COVID-19.

This clone was seen ten or more times. This chain links TRBV19 with TRBJ1-3; D is unresolved. In germline, CDR1 is LNHDA, CDR2 SQIVND (reference sequence). CDR3 size: 15 residues. V was shortened by 4 bases and J by 0 bases, with 10 bases between the two germline ends. CDR3: CASSRQRLSGNTIYF. CDR3 DNA: TGTGCCAGTAGTAGGCAGCGCCTCTCTGGAAACACCATATATTTT.

The J gene is TRBJ2-1, the V gene TRBV9; 8 bases are shared with TRBD1. The CDR3 covers 16 residues. The V gene end was trimmed by 3 bases and the J gene end by 2 bases; junction bases not matched to a gene: 7. Germline V CDR1 and CDR2: SGDLS, YYNGEE. CDR3 bases: TGTGCCAGCAGCGCCGGACAGGGAAGCCCCTACAATGAGCAGTTCTTC. Protein sequence: CASSAGQGSPYNEQFF.

This clone was seen repeatedly, ten times or more. The V gene is TRBV3-1 (or the pseudogene TRBV3-2), the J gene TRBJ1-1; TRBD1 matches at 8 bases. Germline values: CDR1 LGHDT, CDR2 YNNKEL (reference sequence). Losses at the gene ends were 6 bases for V and 8 bases for J; bases not matched to a gene: 11. CDR3 length: 14 amino acids. The CDR3 nucleotides are TGTGCCAGCAGGGCCAGGGACAGGAGTGGGGAAGCTTTCTTT. Amino acids: CASRARDRSGEAFF.

Worth noting for this clone: The limits of the CDR3 on the DNA are not certain, so only TCRdb's listed CDR3 is given. This chain uses TRBV12-5 with TRBJ2-7; the D call in the table, TRBD1, was not verified against the DNA. Germline CDR1 LGHNT, CDR2 FRNRAP. Counting both end residues, the CDR3 totals 17 amino acids. CDR3 amino acids: CASGLDKADRALREQYF.

The chain employs TRBV6-1 and TRBJ2-3; D uncertain. Germline assignment: CDR1 MNHNS and CDR2 SASEGT. Trimming removed 0 bases from V and 8 bases from J, with 9 bases in between. CDR3 length equals 13 residues. The CDR3 DNA sequence: TGTGCCAGCAGTGAAGCGCTCTGGGCTACGCAGTATTTT. Amino acids: CASSEALWATQYF.

The chain recombines TRBV21-1 with TRBJ2-7; the D segment call TRBD1 is taken from the table without a DNA check. TRBV21-1 is tagged as a pseudogene. CDR3 length: 10 residues. The CDR3 nucleotides read TGTGCCAGCAACAGGGAGGAGCAGTACTTC. This codes for CASNREEQYF.

V and J are TRBV6-5 and TRBJ1-2; 7 bases align to TRBD1. V shed 3 bases and J 4 bases; nucleotides not matched to a gene: 8. CDR3 length equals 15 residues. The germline V gene has CDR1 MNHEY and CDR2 SVGAGI. The DNA for the CDR3 is TGTGCCAGCAGTTATTCTAGGGACAGCGTCTATGGCTACACCTTC. This encodes CASSYSRDSVYGYTF.

This chain joins TRBV5-4 and TRBJ2-6, with TRBD2 matching over 12 bases. The CDR3 covers 18 residues. Per the germline V gene, CDR1 is SGHNT and CDR2 is YYREEE (reference sequence). V lost 4 bases and J lost 1; bases outside the gene matches: 6. The CDR3 sequence is CASSKGLAGMSGANVLTF. CDR3 bases: TGTGCCAGCAGCAAAGGACTAGCGGGAATGTCTGGGGCCAACGTCCTGACTTTC.

V gene TRBV6-5 combines with J gene TRBJ2-7; TRBD2 matches 7 bases. The CDR3 sequence is 13 residues long. V trimming: 5 bases; J trimming: 11 bases; junction bases outside the gene matches: 12. Germline CDR1 MNHEY, CDR2 SVGAGI. The CDR3 nucleotides are TGTGCCAGCAGTACCACCCGGGGGGATTTCGAGTACTTC. It translates to CASSTTRGDFEYF.

CDR3 loop: CASSPRSRVETQYF. CDR3 nucleotide sequence: TGTGCCAGCAGCCCCCGGTCCCGTGTGGAGACCCAGTACTTC. The chain joins TRBV11-2 to TRBJ2-5; no reliable D call. Trimming cost V 5 bases and J 5 bases, with 15 bases left between them. This CDR3 region has 14 residues. The germline CDR1 and CDR2 sequences are SGHAT and FQNNGV.

The gene calls are TRBV5-6 and TRBJ2-4; 9 positions match TRBD1. Trimming cost V 4 bases and J 2 bases; bases outside gene matches: 4. This CDR3 comprises 15 residues. CDR1 and CDR2 (germline): SGHDT, YYEEEE. CDR3 region: CASSPGQGTKNIQYF. For the CDR3, the DNA is TGTGCCAGCAGCCCAGGACAGGGGACCAAAAACATTCAGTACTTC.

The chain recombines TRBV2 with TRBJ2-7; D may be TRBD1 (5 bases). V was clipped by 7 bases and J by 1 base, with 8 bases between them. The CDR3 has 12 residues. From germline, CDR1 is SNHLY and CDR2 FYNNEI. CDR3 residues: CASIDSSYEQYF. DNA of the CDR3: TGTGCCAGCATAGACAGTTCCTACGAGCAGTACTTC.

The gene calls are TRBV19 and TRBJ2-3; 9 positions agree with TRBD1. The CDR3 length is 16 residues. The V gene's germline CDR1 is LNHDA and CDR2 SQIVND (reference sequence). V was pared by 2 bases and J by 3 bases, with 6 bases of the junction left unmatched. CDR3: CASSILSDRGTDTQYF. CDR3 nucleotide sequence: TGTGCCAGTAGTATACTGAGCGACAGGGGGACAGATACGCAGTATTTT.

This sequence joins TRBV19 and TRBJ2-1; TRBD1 matches 10 bases. V lost 8 bases to trimming and J lost 8 bases; unmatched junction nucleotides: 9. This CDR3 region has 14 residues. Germline V CDR1 and CDR2: LNHDA, SQIVND (reference sequence). DNA for the CDR3: TGTGCCAGTTCCCCGGGACAGGGGATAGATGAGCAGTTCTTC. Encoded protein: CASSPGQGIDEQFF. Drawing the rest from reference TRBV19 and TRBJ2-1, the complete variable domain is DGGITQSPKYLFRKEGQNVTLSCEQNLNHDAMYWYRQDPGQGLRLIYYSQIVNDFQKGDIAEGYSVSREKKESFPLTVTSAQKNPTAFYLCASSPGQGIDEQFFGPGTRLTVL.

The genes are TRBV19 and TRBJ2-7, with TRBD1 as a possible D gene (7 bases). The V end lost 5 bases, the J end lost 2 bases, and 13 bases lay between the germline ends. This CDR3 region has 14 residues. The V gene's germline CDR1 is LNHDA and CDR2 SQIVND (reference sequence). The CDR3 nucleotides read TGTGCCAGTAGTCTTAGCGGACAGGCCTACGAGCAGTACTTC. Protein product: CASSLSGQAYEQYF.

This chain uses TRBV5-6 with TRBJ1-6; D is undetermined. CDR1 and CDR2 (germline): SGHDT, YYEEEE. Deletions cut 3 bases from V and 1 base from J, with 8 bases between. The CDR3 consists of 15 residues. The CDR3 region is CASSSRQSYNSPLHF. The CDR3 coding sequence is TGTGCCAGCAGCTCGAGACAATCCTATAATTCACCCCTCCACTTT. Full variable domain (remainder filled in from reference TRBV5-6 and TRBJ1-6): DAGVTQSPTHLIKTRGQQVTLRCSPKSGHDTVSWYQQALGQGPQFIFQYYEEEERQRGNFPDRFSGHQFPNYSSELNVNALLLGDSALYLCASSSRQSYNSPLHFGNGTRLTVT.

V gene TRBV6-5 combines with J gene TRBJ2-1, with 7 bases matching TRBD2. V lost 4 bases and J lost 3; bases outside the gene matches: 3. This CDR3 region has 14 residues. Germline CDR1 and CDR2: MNHEY and SVGAGI. The CDR3 reads CASSLGGGYNEQFF. The CDR3 nucleotides are TGTGCCAGCAGTTTGGGCGGGGGCTACAATGAGCAGTTCTTC.

The J gene is TRBJ2-7, the V gene TRBV7-6; TRBD1 might be the D (6 bases). V gave up 1 base and J gave up 2 bases, with 12 bases separating them. From germline, CDR1 is SGHVS and CDR2 FNYEAQ. This CDR3 contains 15 residues. CDR3 loop: CASSLEQGDTYEQYF. The CDR3 DNA reads TGTGCCAGCAGCTTAGAACAGGGCGATACCTACGAGCAGTACTTC.

The rearrangement links TRBV19 to TRBJ2-7, with TRBD1 identical over 10 bases. The CDR3 covers 15 residues. V lost 2 bases, J lost 3 bases, and 4 bases stayed unmatched. CDR1 and CDR2 from the germline V gene are LNHDA and SQIVND (reference sequence). The CDR3 coding sequence is TGTGCCAGTAGTATATCGGGACAGGGGAACTACGAGCAGTACTTC. Protein product: CASSISGQGNYEQYF.

The chain uses TRBV5-4 and TRBJ1-1; a weak D match, TRBD1 (5 bases). In germline, CDR1 is SGHNT, CDR2 YYREEE (reference sequence). V was pared by 4 bases and J by 11 bases, with 15 bases between. This CDR3 comprises 12 residues. The CDR3 sequence is CASSGPGGMAFF. The CDR3 DNA follows: TGTGCCAGCAGCGGGCCTGGGGGGATGGCTTTCTTT.

The rearrangement joins TRBV12-5 to TRBJ1-6, with D possibly matching TRBD1 (5 bases). With 5 bases removed from V and 10 bases from J, the gap between germline ends came to 12 bases. This CDR3 comprises 13 residues. Germline V gene data show CDR1 as LGHNT and CDR2 as FRNRAP. This CDR3 is CASGLQRGSPLHF. In DNA form, the CDR3 reads TGTGCTAGTGGTCTCCAAAGGGGATCACCCCTCCACTTT. The full variable domain, completed using reference TRBV12-5 and TRBJ1-6, is DARVTQTPRHKVTEMGQEVTMRCQPILGHNTVFWYRQTMMQGLELLAYFRNRAPLDDSGMPKDRFSAEMPDATLATLKIQPSEPRDSAVYFCASGLQRGSPLHFGNGTRLTVT.

The V and J genes are TRBV2 and TRBJ1-6, with D perhaps TRBD1 (5 bases). This CDR3 comprises 12 residues. Trimming took 6 bases from V and 8 from J, leaving 8 bases between them. Per germline, CDR1 SNHLY and CDR2 FYNNEI. CDR3 amino acids: CASRKQDSPLHF. The CDR3 region has the DNA TGTGCCAGCAGGAAACAGGATTCACCCCTCCACTTT.

This clone occurred many times. V and J are TRBV6-5 and TRBJ1-1, with 7 bases fitting TRBD1. Germline assignment: CDR1 MNHEY and CDR2 SVGAGI. This CDR3 comprises 14 residues. J gave up 1 base and V 5 bases, and 4 bases lay outside the gene matches. The CDR3 loop reads CASSTWTGNTEAFF. CDR3 nucleotides: TGTGCCAGCAGTACTTGGACAGGGAACACTGAAGCTTTCTTT.

The chain links TRBV28 to TRBJ2-7; 7 nucleotides match TRBD2. Germline V CDR1 and CDR2: MDHEN, SYDVKM. V lost 10 bases, J lost 0 bases, and 6 bases stayed unmatched. There are 13 residues in the CDR3. In nucleotides, the CDR3 is TGTGCCACGAGCGGGATCTCCTCCTACGAGCAGTACTTC. It translates to CATSGISSYEQYF. Complete variable domain (other parts from reference TRBV28 and TRBJ2-7): DVKVTQSSRYLVKRTGEKVFLECVQDMDHENMFWYRQDPGLGLRLIYFSYDVKMKEKGDIPEGYSVSREKKERFSLILESASTNQTSMYLCATSGISSYEQYFGPGTRLTVT.

A single count supports this clone. The chain combines TRBV4-1 with TRBJ2-2; 8 nucleotides agree with TRBD2. This CDR3 region has 16 residues. V trimming: 0 bases; J trimming: 3 bases; junction bases outside the gene matches: 3. Germline V gene sequence: CDR1 MGHRA, CDR2 YSYEKL. CDR3 sequence: CASSQESSGYTGELFF. The CDR3 DNA is TGCGCCAGCAGCCAAGAGTCTAGCGGGTACACCGGGGAGCTGTTTTTT.

The chain recombines TRBV2 with TRBJ1-2; D remains ambiguous. Trimming stripped 3 bases from V and 4 bases from J, with 9 bases between. The CDR3 contains 13 residues. Germline assignment: CDR1 SNHLY and CDR2 FYNNEI. CDR3 sequence (DNA): TGTGCCAGCAGTGACCGGGAGGCCTATGGCTACACCTTC. Amino acid sequence: CASSDREAYGYTF.

V is TRBV5-1 and J is TRBJ2-1, with 15 nucleotides matching TRBD2. CDR1 and CDR2 (germline): SGHRS, YFSETQ. With V trimmed by 3 bases and J by 7 bases, 5 bases remained unmatched. The CDR3 consists of 16 residues. The CDR3 region has the DNA TGCGCCAGCAGCTCGGGACTAGCGGGGGGTTTTAATGAGCAGTTCTTC. As protein: CASSSGLAGGFNEQFF.

The chain employs TRBV11-2 and TRBJ2-3, with 13 nucleotides matching TRBD2. The CDR3 runs 16 residues. Trimming took 5 bases from V and 4 from J; bases not matched to a gene: 6. Germline CDR1 is SGHAT and CDR2 is FQNNGV. CDR3 nucleotides: TGTGCCAGCAGCGAGCGACTAGCGGGAGGAGCAGATACGCAGTATTTT. This gives the protein CASSERLAGGADTQYF.

This chain uses TRBV5-1 with TRBJ2-5; 9 bases are shared with TRBD1. With 4 bases clipped from V and 4 bases from J, the junction kept 5 bases outside the gene matches. CDR1 and CDR2 from the germline V gene are SGHRS and YFSETQ. This CDR3 region has 14 residues. Here the CDR3 reads CASSLQGAGETQYF. For the CDR3, the DNA is TGCGCCAGCAGCCTACAGGGGGCAGGAGAGACCCAGTACTTC.

This clone showed up just once. The gene calls are TRBV4-2 and TRBJ2-6; no clear D gene. The CDR3 consists of 16 residues. V was pared by 0 bases and J by 0 bases, with 6 bases between. In germline, CDR1 is LGHNA, CDR2 YNFKEQ. The CDR3: CASSQETGSGANVLTF. The CDR3 coding sequence is TGTGCCAGCAGCCAAGAGACGGGCTCTGGGGCCAACGTCCTGACTTTC.

The V and J genes are TRBV5-1 and TRBJ1-1; tentatively, D is TRBD1 (5 bases). Germline lookup yields CDR1 SGHRS and CDR2 YFSETQ. The CDR3 contains 12 residues. Trimming stripped 7 bases from V and 6 bases from J, with 13 bases between. This CDR3 reads CASGHVSPEAFF. The CDR3 bases are TGCGCCAGCGGACATGTGTCGCCTGAAGCTTTCTTT.

The chain joins TRBV10-3 to TRBJ2-2; perhaps TRBD1 as D (5 bases). Germline V CDR1 and CDR2: ENHRY, SYGVKD. The CDR3 consists of 19 residues. V was cut by 0 bases and J by 5 bases, with 22 bases left in between. CDR3 DNA sequence: TGTGCCATCAGTGAGTCGACAGCGTTTGCGGAAATGAGGACCGGGGAGCTGTTTTTT. Residues: CAISESTAFAEMRTGELFF.